This T cell receptor beta chain is drawn from a study of blood T cell repertoires in COVID-19. Overall study: COVID-19 samples from acute and convalescent phases originated in the United States, Italy and Spain. Sample material is recorded as cDNA or gDNA derived from T cells, B-cell-depleted T cells, or PBMCs.

CDR3 length equals 14 residues. CDR1 SGHRS and CDR2 YFSETQ come from the germline V gene. Germline trimming cut 7 bases from V and 2 bases from J; bases unmatched to any gene: 9. As processed by the authors: By means of reference gene primer amplification, nucleated cell counts were estimated. Libraries were prepared by immunoSEQ multiplex PCR; TCRdb keeps only in-frame clonotypes and omits some of them. V and J calls plus clone size are reproduced from that table; the DNA served to infer D and trimming. In the table there are under 85,000 clones, around 89% of which are singletons. This clonotype was obtained from a man between 65 and 80 years old with active or convalescent COVID-19. Specimen: peripheral blood. The chain combines TRBV5-1 with TRBJ2-7, with 7 bases aligning to TRBD1. The CDR3 loop reads CASGPRDSAYEQYF. The CDR3 DNA follows: TGCGCCAGCGGACCCCGGGACAGTGCCTACGAGCAGTACTTC. Variable domain in full (rest from reference TRBV5-1 and TRBJ2-7): KAGVTQTPRYLIKTRGQQVTLSCSPISGHRSVSWYQQTPGQGLQFLFEYFSETQRNKGNFPGRFSGRQFSNSRSEMNVSTLELGDSALYLCASGPRDSAYEQYFGPGTRLTVT.